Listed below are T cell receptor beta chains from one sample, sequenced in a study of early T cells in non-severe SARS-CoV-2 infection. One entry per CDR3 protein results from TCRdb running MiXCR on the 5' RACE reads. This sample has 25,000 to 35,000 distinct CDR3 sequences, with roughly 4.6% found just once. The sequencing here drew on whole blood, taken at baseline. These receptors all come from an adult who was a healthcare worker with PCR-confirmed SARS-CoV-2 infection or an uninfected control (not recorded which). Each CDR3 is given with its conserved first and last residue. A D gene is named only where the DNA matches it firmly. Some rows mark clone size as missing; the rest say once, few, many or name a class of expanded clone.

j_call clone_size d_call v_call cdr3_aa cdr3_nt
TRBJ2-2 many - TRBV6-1 CASSIRDDTGELFF TGTGCCAGCAGTATCCGGGACGACACCGGGGAGCTGTTTTTT
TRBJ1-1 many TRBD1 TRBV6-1 CASSRPGQRGEAFF TGTGCCAGCAGTCGTCCGGGACAGCGGGGAGAAGCTTTCTTT
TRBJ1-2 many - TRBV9 CARDGYGYTF TGTGCCAGGGATGGCTATGGCTACACCTTC
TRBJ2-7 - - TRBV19 CASSSRDRGFEQYF TGTGCCAGTAGTTCCCGAGACCGTGGATTCGAGCAGTACTTC
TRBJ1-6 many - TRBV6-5 CASSQGQRSPLHF TGTGCCAGCAGTCAGGGGCAACGATCACCCCTCCACTTT
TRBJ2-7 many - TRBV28 CASSFGYEQYF TGTGCCAGCAGTTTTGGGTACGAGCAGTACTTC
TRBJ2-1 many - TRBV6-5 CASSPTGGLLGPSFYNEQFF TGTGCCAGCAGTCCTACGGGGGGCCTTTTGGGACCCTCGTTTTACAATGAGCAGTTCTTC
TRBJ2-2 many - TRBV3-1 CASSQDGIGQKLFF TGTGCCAGCAGCCAAGATGGGATAGGACAGAAGCTGTTTTTT
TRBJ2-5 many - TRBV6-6 CASSPSSAQYF TGTGCCAGCAGTCCCAGTTCGGCCCAGTACTTC
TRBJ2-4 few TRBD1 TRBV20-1 CSARRTGGNIQYF TGCAGTGCTAGGAGGACAGGGGGAAACATTCAGTACTTC
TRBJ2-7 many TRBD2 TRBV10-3 CAISSKREESAYEQYF TGTGCCATCAGCTCAAAGCGGGAGGAATCCGCCTACGAGCAGTACTTC
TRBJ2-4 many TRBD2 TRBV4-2 CASSQDDSAGGEYIQYF TGTGCCAGCAGCCAAGATGATTCGGCGGGAGGGGAATACATTCAGTACTTC
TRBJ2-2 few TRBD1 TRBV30 CAWTKRGQTGELFF TGTGCCTGGACGAAGAGGGGGCAAACCGGGGAGCTGTTTTTT
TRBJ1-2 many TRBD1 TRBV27 CASSSGQGDGYTF TGTGCCAGCAGTTCGGGACAGGGTGACGGCTACACCTTC
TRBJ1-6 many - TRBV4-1 CASSQDWGVGSPLHF TGCGCCAGCAGCCAAGACTGGGGCGTGGGCTCACCCCTCCACTTT
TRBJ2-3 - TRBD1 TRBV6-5 CASSWTGATQYF TGTGCCAGCAGCTGGACAGGGGCTACGCAGTATTTT
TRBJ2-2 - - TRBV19 CASSPGTANTGELFF TGTGCCAGTAGTCCGGGGACGGCGAACACCGGGGAGCTGTTTTTT
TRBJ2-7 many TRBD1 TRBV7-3 CASSLDRDSVYEQYF TGTGCCAGCAGCTTAGATCGGGACAGCGTGTACGAGCAGTACTTC
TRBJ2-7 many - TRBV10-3 CAISEDNSGSYEQYF TGTGCCATCAGTGAAGATAATAGCGGATCCTACGAGCAGTACTTC
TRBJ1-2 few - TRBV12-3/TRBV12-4 CASSGAYGYTF TGTGCCAGCAGTGGCGCATATGGCTACACCTTC
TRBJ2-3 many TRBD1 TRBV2 CASLGQGTDTQYF TGTGCCAGCCTGGGACAGGGGACAGATACGCAGTATTTT
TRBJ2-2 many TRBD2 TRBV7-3 CASSLPRSGGGTGELFF TGTGCCAGCAGCTTACCGAGGAGCGGGGGAGGCACCGGGGAGCTGTTTTTT
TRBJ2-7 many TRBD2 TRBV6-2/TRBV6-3 CASSSHSGGTYEQYF TGTGCCAGCAGTTCTCATAGCGGGGGAACCTACGAGCAGTACTTC
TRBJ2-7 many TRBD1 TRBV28 CASRGQGSSYEQYF TGTGCCAGCAGGGGACAGGGAAGCTCCTACGAGCAGTACTTC
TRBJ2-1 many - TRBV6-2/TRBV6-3 CASSYAGVSYNEQFF TGTGCCAGCAGTTACGCTGGGGTCTCCTACAATGAGCAGTTCTTC
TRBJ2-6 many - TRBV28 CASSLSGANVLTF TGTGCCAGCAGTTTATCAGGGGCCAACGTCCTGACTTTC
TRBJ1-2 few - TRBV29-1 CSVVTGYGYTF TGCAGCGTTGTTACGGGCTATGGCTACACCTTC
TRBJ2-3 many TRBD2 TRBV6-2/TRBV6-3 CASSQGGLRADTQYF TGTGCCAGCTCGCAGGGAGGGCTCCGGGCAGATACGCAGTATTTT